The clone carrying this TCR beta chain was observed a handful of times. Per the original methods: Amplification from reference gene primers served as the basis for estimated nucleated cell counts. Libraries were prepared by immunoSEQ multiplex PCR; TCRdb keeps only in-frame clonotypes and omits some of them. For V, J and clone size, that table is used; D and trimming come from the DNA. The top ten clones hold approximately 4.3% of a sample with roughly 220,000 clones, 75% to 85% of them seen once. Everyone who took part was 18 to 89 years old, and they came from about two dozen US areas. Participants were placed into cohorts based on the clinical history they reported. The CDR3 length is 15 residues. Trimming cost V 6 bases and J 6 bases; bases outside gene matches: 11. Germline loops: CDR1 LNHDA, CDR2 SQIVND (reference sequence). This record comes from a study of blood T cell repertoires in COVID-19. Study background: In each case, the material was cDNA or gDNA derived from T cells, B-cell-depleted T cells, or PBMCs.

This chain connects TRBV19 to TRBJ1-5; 7 nucleotides align to TRBD1. Source material: PBMCs or T cells enriched from blood (not recorded which). The sequence was obtained from a man under 40 with acute COVID-19. CDR3 DNA: TGTGCCAGTAGCCTTAAACAGGGGATAGGTCAGCCCCAGCATTTT. It translates to CASSLKQGIGQPQHF.